This TCR beta chain stems from a study of blood T cell repertoires in COVID-19. This table comes from immunoSEQ multiplex PCR, and its TCRdb copy is limited to in-frame clones, with some not included. In the table there are a few hundred thousand clones, around 80% of which are singletons. CDR1 is SGHAT, CDR2 FQNNGV, per germline. Between the trimmed V and J ends, which lost 1 base and 4 bases, there was a span of 7 bases. This CDR3 comprises 14 residues. Recruited during active infection, patients (from Seattle) were subsequently followed longitudinally. The origin of this receptor is a woman older than 75 with COVID-19, enrolled during active disease. The sequencing input was peripheral blood. V is TRBV11-2 and J is TRBJ2-2; D call uncertain. The CDR3 reads CASSLGVGTGELFF. In DNA form, the CDR3 reads TGTGCCAGCAGCTTAGGCGTCGGCACCGGGGAGCTGTTTTTT.